This note documents a single T cell receptor (beta chain) sequence. This CDR3 has 15 residues. Germline CDR1 MGHRA, CDR2 YSYEKL. V shed 0 bases and J shed 7 bases, with 13 bases lying between them. The sample originates from a study of shared clonotypes between healthy human individuals. Measured with immunoSEQ multiplex PCR; TCRdb has only the in-frame clones, and not every one. The sample yields about 2.4 million clones, around nine tenths seen once. This TCR derives from a man in his late teens or twenties in good health. The gene calls are TRBV4-1 and TRBJ1-5; no clear D gene. The sequenced sample was naive CD4+ T cells sorted from blood. Indicated subset: CD45RA+ positively selected. CDR3: CASSQDSGGSQPQHF. CDR3 nucleotides: TGCGCCAGCAGCCAAGATTCTGGAGGGAGCCAGCCCCAGCATTTT.